The entry below gives a single T cell receptor (beta chain) sequence along with its context. Germline V CDR1 and CDR2: LGHDT, YNNKEL (reference sequence). The CDR3 has 13 residues. V lost 4 bases and J lost 6, with 13 bases in between. The entry originates in a study of blood T cell repertoires in COVID-19. Study as a whole: The United States, Italy and Spain supplied acute and convalescent COVID-19 samples. T cells, B-cell-depleted T cells, or PBMCs provided the cDNA or gDNA that served as material.

Authors' processing steps: Amplifying reference gene primers gave estimates of nucleated cell counts. Assay: immunoSEQ multiplex PCR; the TCRdb copy retains only in-frame clones and omits some. For V, J and clone size, that table is used; D and trimming come from the DNA. Counted here are about 200,000 clones, approximately 91% occurring once; the ten biggest clones make up roughly a sixth. Enrolled during active infection, Seattle patients were then followed longitudinally. This receptor was identified in a man in his fifties or sixties with COVID-19, enrolled during active disease. The sequencing sample was made of peripheral blood. The chain joins TRBV3-1 (or the pseudogene TRBV3-2) to TRBJ2-7, with D perhaps TRBD2 (6 bases). The CDR3 protein is CASSPRGFFEQYF. In DNA form, the CDR3 reads TGTGCCAGCAGCCCCCGGGGGTTTTTCGAGCAGTACTTC.